This T cell receptor (beta chain) was sequenced during a study of blood T cell repertoires in COVID-19. Study as a whole: The origin of the acute and convalescent COVID-19 samples was the United States, Italy and Spain. From T cells, B-cell-depleted T cells, or PBMCs came the material, which was cDNA or gDNA.

Patients at the Seattle site were enrolled during active infection and followed longitudinally. Per the study methods: It was from reference gene primer amplification that nucleated cell counts were estimated. Sequencing used immunoSEQ multiplex PCR; TCRdb keeps in-frame clones, though not all of them. The V and J calls and clone size are taken from that table; D and trimming were inferred from the DNA. The data show roughly 240,000 clones, with around 86% seen just once and 5% to 6% held by the top ten. V dropped 4 bases and J dropped 8 bases, with 19 bases sitting between them. The germline gives CDR1 SGDLS, CDR2 YYNGEE. The CDR3 runs 15 residues.

The receptor comes from a woman of 80 years or more with COVID-19, enrolled during active disease. This chain links TRBV9 with TRBJ1-3, with a weak D call TRBD1 (5 bases). Sequenced material: peripheral blood. CDR3 residues: CASSPLWGGRDTIYF. The CDR3 DNA reads as TGTGCCAGCAGCCCGCTTTGGGGGGGGAGAGACACCATATATTTT.